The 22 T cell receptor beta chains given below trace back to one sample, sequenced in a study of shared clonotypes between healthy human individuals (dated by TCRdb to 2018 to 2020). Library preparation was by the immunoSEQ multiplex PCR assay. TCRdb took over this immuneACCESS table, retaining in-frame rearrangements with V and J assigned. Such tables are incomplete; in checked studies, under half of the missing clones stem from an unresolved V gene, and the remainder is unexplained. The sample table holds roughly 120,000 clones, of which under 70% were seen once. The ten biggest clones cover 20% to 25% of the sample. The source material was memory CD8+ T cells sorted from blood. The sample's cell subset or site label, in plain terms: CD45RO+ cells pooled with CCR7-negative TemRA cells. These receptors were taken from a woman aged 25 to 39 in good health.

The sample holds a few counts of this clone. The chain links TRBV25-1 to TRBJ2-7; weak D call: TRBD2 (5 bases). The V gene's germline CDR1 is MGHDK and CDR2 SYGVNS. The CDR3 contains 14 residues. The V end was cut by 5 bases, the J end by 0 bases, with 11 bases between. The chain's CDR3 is CASSLGRGSYEQYF. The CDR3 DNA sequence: TGTGCCAGCAGTCTGGGTCGGGGCTCCTACGAGCAGTACTTC.

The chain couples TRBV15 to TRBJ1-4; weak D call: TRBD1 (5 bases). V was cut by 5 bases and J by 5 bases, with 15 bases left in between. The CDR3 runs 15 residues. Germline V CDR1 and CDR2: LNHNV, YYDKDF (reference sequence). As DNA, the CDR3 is TGTGCCACCAGCCGTAGTGAGGGGAGGAATGAAAAACTGTTTTTT. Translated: CATSRSEGRNEKLFF.

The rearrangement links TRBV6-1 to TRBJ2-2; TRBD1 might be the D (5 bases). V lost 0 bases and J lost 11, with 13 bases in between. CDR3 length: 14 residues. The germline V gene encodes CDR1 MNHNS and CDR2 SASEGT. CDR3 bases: TGTGCCAGCAGTGAAGCGCTTGGGGCAGAAGAGCTGTTTTTT. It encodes CASSEALGAEELFF.

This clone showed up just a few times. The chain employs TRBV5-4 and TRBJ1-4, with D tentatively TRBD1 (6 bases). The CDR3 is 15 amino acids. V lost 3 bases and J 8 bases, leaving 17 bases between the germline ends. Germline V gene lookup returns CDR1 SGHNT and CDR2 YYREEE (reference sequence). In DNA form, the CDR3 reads TGTGCCAGCAGCTGGGGAGGGACATCTGGCGAAAAACTGTTTTTT. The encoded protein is CASSWGGTSGEKLFF.

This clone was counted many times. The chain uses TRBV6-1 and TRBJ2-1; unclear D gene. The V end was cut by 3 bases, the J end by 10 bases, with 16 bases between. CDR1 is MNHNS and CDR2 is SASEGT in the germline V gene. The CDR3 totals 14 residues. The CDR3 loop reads CASSDSAEGEEQFF. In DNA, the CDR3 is TGTGCCAGCAGTGATTCGGCAGAAGGTGAAGAGCAGTTCTTC.

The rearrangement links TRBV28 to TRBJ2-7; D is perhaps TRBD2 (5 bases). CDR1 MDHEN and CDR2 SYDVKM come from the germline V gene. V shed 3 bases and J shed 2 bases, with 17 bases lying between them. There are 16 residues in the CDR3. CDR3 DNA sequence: TGTGCCAGCAGTTTCCAGTACAGCCTGACTACCTACGAGCAGTACTTC. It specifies CASSFQYSLTTYEQYF. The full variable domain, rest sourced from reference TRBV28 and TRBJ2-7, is DVKVTQSSRYLVKRTGEKVFLECVQDMDHENMFWYRQDPGLGLRLIYFSYDVKMKEKGDIPEGYSVSREKKERFSLILESASTNQTSMYLCASSFQYSLTTYEQYFGPGTRLTVT.

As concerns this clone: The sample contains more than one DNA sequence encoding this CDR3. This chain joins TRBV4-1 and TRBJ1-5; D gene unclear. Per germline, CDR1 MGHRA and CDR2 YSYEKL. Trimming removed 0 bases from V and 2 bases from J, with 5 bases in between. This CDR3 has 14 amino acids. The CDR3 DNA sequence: TGCGCCAGCAGCCAAGATCAAGGCAATCAGCCCCAGCATTTT. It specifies CASSQDQGNQPQHF.

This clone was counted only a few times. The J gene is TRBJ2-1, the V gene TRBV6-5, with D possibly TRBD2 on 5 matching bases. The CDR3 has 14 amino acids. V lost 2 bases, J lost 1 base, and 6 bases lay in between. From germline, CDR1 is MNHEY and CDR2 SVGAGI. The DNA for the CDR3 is TGTGCCAGCAGTTACAGCGGTTCCTACAATGAGCAGTTCTTC. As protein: CASSYSGSYNEQFF.

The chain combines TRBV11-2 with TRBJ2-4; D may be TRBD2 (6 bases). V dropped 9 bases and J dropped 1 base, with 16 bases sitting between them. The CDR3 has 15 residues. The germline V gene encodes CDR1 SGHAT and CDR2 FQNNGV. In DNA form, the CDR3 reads TGTGCCAGAGCCCAGGGAAGCGGGGCCAAAAACATTCAGTACTTC. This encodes CARAQGSGAKNIQYF.

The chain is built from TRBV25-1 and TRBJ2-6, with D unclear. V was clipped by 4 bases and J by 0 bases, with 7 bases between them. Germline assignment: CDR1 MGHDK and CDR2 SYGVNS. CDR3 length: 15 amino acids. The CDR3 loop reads CASSASGSGANVLTF. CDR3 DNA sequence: TGTGCCAGCAGTGCGTCGGGCTCTGGGGCCAACGTCCTGACTTTC. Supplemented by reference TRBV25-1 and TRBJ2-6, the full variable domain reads EADIYQTPRYLVIGTGKKITLECSQTMGHDKMYWYQQDPGMELHLIHYSYGVNSTEKGDLSSESTVSRIRTEHFPLTLESARPSHTSQYLCASSASGSGANVLTFGAGSRLTVL.

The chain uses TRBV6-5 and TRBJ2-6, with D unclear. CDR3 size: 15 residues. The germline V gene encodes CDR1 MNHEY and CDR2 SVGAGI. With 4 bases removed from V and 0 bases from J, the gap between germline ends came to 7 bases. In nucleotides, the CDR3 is TGTGCCAGCAGTTCACAACTCTCTGGGGCCAACGTCCTGACTTTC. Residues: CASSSQLSGANVLTF.

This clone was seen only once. CDR3 in amino acids: CSVTSPSGSSYNEQFF. Here the CDR3 DNA reads TGCAGCGTTACGTCCCCTAGCGGGAGCTCCTACAATGAGCAGTTCTTC. V gene TRBV29-1 combines with J gene TRBJ2-1, with 10 bases aligning to TRBD2. Per germline, CDR1 SQVTM and CDR2 ANQGSEA. The CDR3 sequence is 16 residues long. Unmatched junction bases numbered 7, after V lost 5 bases and J lost 0 bases.

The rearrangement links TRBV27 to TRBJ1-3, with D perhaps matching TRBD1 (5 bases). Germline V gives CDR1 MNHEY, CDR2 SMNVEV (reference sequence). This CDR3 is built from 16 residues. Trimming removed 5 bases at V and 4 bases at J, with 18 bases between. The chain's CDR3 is CASSPTAGSKGNTIYF. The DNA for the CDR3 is TGTGCCAGCAGTCCTACGGCAGGGTCGAAGGGAAACACCATATATTTT.

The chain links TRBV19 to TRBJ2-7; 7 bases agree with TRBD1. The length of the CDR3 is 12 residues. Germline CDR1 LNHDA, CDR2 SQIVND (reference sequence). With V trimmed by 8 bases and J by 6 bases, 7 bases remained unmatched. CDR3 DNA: TGTGCCAGTCGGGACAGCCTTTCCGAGCAGTACTTC. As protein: CASRDSLSEQYF.

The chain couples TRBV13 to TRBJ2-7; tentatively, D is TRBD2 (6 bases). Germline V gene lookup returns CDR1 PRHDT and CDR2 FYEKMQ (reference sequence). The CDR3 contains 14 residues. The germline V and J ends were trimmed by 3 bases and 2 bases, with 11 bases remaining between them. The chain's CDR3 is CASSLGLTTYEQYF. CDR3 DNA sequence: TGTGCCAGCAGCTTGGGACTTACTACCTACGAGCAGTACTTC.

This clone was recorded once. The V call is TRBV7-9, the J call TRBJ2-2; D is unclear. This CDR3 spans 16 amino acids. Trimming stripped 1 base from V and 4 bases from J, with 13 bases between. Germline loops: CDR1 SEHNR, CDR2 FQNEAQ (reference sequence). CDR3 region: CASSLGSPPSTGELFF. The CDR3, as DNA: TGTGCCAGCAGCTTAGGCAGCCCCCCCTCCACCGGGGAGCTGTTTTTT.

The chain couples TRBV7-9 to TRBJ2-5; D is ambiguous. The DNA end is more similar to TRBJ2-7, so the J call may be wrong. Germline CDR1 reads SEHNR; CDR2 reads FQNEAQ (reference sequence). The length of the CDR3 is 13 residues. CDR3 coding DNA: TGTGCCAGCAGCTCCGGACCAAATTACGAGCAGTACTTC. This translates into CASSSGPNYEQYF.

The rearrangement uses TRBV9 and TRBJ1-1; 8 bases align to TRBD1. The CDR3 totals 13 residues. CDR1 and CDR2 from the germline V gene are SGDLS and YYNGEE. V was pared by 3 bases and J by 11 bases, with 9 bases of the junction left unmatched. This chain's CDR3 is CASSAYGTGGAFF. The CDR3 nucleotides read TGTGCCAGCAGCGCATACGGGACAGGAGGCGCTTTCTTT.

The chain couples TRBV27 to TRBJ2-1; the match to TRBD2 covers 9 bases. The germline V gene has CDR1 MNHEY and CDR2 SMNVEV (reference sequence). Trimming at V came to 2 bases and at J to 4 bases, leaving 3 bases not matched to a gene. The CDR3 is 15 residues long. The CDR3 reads CASSLATSGYNEQFF. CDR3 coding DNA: TGTGCCAGCAGTTTAGCGACTAGCGGTTACAATGAGCAGTTCTTC.

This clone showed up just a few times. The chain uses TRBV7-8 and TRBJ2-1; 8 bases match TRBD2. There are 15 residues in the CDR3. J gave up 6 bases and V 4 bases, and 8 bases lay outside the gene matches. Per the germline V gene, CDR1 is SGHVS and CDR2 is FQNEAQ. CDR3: CASSSGTSDSNEQFF. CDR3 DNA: TGTGCCAGCAGCTCCGGGACTAGTGATAGCAATGAGCAGTTCTTC.

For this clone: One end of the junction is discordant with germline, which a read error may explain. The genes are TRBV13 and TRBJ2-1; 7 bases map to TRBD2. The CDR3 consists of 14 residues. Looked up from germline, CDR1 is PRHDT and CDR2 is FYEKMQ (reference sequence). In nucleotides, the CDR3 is TGTGCCAGCAGAGAGAAGGGGTCGCGGGAGTCTATGATCTTC. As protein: CASREKGSRESMIF.

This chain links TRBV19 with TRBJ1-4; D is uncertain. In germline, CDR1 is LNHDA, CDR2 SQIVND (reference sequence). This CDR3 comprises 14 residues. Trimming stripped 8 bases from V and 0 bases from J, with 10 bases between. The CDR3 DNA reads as TGTGCCAGTCGCCAGGACTCAACTAATGAAAAACTGTTTTTT. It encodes CASRQDSTNEKLFF.